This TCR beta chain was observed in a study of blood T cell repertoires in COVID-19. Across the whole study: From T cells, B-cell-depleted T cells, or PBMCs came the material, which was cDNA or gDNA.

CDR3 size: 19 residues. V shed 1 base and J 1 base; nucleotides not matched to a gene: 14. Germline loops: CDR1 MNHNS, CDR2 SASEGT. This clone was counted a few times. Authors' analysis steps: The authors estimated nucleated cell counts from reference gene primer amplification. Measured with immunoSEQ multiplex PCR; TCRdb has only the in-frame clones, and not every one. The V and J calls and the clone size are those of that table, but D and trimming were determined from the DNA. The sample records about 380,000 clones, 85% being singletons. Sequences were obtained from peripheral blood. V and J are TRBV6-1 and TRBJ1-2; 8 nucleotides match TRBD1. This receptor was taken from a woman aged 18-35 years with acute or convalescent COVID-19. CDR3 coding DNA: TGTGCCAGCAGTGAAGTGGGTGAGAGACAGGGGAGACTTAACTATGGCTACACCTTC. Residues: CASSEVGERQGRLNYGYTF.